The source of this TCR beta chain is a study of shared clonotypes between healthy human individuals. Study results and limitations: About 5% of naive CD4 clonotypes were shared across several donors.

Worth noting for this clone: Its antigen is unknown.

Only in-frame clones appear in the TCRdb table, and some are missing; sequencing was by immunoSEQ multiplex PCR. The repertoire consists of approximately 1.9 million clones, with 85% to 95% occurring once and the leading ten covering 1.5% to 2%. Germline CDR1 reads MGHRA; CDR2 reads YSYEKL. J was trimmed by 8 bases and V by 2 bases; bases with no gene match: 8. CDR3 size: 15 residues. CD8 cells classed as naive were CD45RO-negative and positively selected for CCR7, excluding terminally differentiated effector memory CD45RA+ cells. Material: naive CD8+ T cells from PBMCs. The chain combines TRBV4-1 with TRBJ2-1, with TRBD2 matching 8 bases. This TCR came from a man in his late teens or twenties in good health. Some clones in this sample may be carry-over from other donors' samples. The CDR3 region has the DNA TGCGCCAGCAGCCAACTGAGCGGGAGTTCATATGAGCAGTTCTTC. It codes for CASSQLSGSSYEQFF.